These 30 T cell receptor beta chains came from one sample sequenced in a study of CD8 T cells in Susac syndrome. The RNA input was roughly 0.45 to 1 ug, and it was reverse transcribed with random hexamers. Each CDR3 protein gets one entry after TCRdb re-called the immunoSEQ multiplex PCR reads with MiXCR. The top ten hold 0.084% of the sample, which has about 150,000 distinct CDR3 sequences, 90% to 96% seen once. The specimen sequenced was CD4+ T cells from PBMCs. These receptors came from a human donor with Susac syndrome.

CDR3 residues: CASSTGQGLAEQYF. CDR3 DNA: TGTGCCAGCAGCACCGGACAGGGGCTGGCCGAGCAGTACTTC. The chain employs TRBV5-6 and TRBJ2-7; 9 bases line up with TRBD1. The CDR3 spans 14 residues. J was trimmed by 6 bases and V by 4 bases; bases with no gene match: 8. The germline CDR1 and CDR2 sequences are SGHDT and YYEEEE.

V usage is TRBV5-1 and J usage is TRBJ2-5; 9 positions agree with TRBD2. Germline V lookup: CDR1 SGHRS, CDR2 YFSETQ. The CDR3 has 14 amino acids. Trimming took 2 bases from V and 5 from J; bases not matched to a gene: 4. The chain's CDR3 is CASSFRAGGETQYF. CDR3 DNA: TGCGCCAGCAGCTTCAGGGCGGGAGGGGAGACCCAGTACTTC.

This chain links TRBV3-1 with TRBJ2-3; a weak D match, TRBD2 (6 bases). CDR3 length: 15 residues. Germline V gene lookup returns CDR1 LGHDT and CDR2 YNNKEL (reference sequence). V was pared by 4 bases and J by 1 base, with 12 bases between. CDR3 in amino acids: CASSPGLTGTDTQYF. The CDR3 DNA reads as TGTGCCAGCAGCCCGGGACTTACTGGCACAGATACGCAGTATTTT.

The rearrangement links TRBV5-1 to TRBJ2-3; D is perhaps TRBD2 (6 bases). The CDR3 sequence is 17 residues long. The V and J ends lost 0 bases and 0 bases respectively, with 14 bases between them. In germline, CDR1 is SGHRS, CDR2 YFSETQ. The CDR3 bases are TGCGCCAGCAGCTTGGCCGACTCGCGGGAAAGCACAGATACGCAGTATTTT. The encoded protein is CASSLADSRESTDTQYF.

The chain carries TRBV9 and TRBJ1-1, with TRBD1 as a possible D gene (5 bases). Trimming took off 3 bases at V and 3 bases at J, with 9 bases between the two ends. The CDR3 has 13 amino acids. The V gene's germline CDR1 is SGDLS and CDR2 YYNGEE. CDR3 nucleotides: TGTGCCAGCAGCGGGAAAGGGGACACTGAAGCTTTCTTT. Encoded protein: CASSGKGDTEAFF.

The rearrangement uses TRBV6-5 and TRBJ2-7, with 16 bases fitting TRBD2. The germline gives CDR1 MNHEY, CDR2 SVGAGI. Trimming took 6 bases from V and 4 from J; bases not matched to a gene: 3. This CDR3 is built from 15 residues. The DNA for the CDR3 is TGTGCCAGCAGCAGGGGACTAGCGGGAGGGTACGAGCAGTACTTC. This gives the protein CASSRGLAGGYEQYF.

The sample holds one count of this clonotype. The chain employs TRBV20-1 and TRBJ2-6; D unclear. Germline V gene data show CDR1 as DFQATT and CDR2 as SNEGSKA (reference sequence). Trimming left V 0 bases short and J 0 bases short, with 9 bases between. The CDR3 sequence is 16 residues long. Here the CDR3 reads CSAREGFPSGANVLTF. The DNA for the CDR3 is TGCAGTGCTAGAGAGGGATTTCCCTCTGGGGCCAACGTCCTGACTTTC.

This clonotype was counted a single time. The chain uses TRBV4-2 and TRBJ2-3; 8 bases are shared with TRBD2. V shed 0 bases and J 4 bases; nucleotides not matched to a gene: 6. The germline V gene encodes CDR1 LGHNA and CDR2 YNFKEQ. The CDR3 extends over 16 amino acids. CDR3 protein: CASSQDGPGGPDTQYF. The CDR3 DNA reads TGTGCCAGCAGCCAAGACGGGCCGGGGGGGCCAGATACGCAGTATTTT.

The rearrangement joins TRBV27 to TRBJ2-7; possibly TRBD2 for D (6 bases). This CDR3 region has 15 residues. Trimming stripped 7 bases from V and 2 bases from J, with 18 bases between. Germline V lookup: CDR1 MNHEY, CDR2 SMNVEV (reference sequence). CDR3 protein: CASKGGGTGAYEQYF. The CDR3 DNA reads TGTGCCAGCAAAGGCGGAGGGACTGGAGCCTACGAGCAGTACTTC.

Written as DNA, the CDR3 is TGTGCCAGCAGTTTACTTTCCAGACAGGGGAATTCACCCCTCCACTTT. It codes for CASSLLSRQGNSPLHF. The chain links TRBV12-3 or TRBV12-4 to TRBJ1-6, with 8 bases that match TRBD1. The CDR3 is made up of 16 amino acids. Unmatched junction bases numbered 7, after V lost 2 bases and J lost 7 bases.

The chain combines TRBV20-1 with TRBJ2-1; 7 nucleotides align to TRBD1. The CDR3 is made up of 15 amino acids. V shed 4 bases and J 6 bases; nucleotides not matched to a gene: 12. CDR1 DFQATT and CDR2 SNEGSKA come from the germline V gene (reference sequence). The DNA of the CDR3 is TGCAGTGCTACTAGGACCGGGACAGCCTTCAATGAGCAGTTCTTC. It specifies CSATRTGTAFNEQFF.

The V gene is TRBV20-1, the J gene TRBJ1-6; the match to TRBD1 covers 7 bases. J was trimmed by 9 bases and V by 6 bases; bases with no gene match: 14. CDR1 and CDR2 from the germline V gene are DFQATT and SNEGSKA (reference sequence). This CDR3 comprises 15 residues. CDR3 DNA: TGCAGTGCCCCTATGGGAGGGGGCGCCTCTTCACCCCTCCACTTT. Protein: CSAPMGGGASSPLHF.

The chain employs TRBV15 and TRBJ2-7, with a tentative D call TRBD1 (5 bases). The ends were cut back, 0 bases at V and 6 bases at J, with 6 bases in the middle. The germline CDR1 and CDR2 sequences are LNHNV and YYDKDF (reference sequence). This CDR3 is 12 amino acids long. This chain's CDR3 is CATSRDRAEQYF. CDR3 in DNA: TGTGCCACCAGCAGAGACAGGGCCGAGCAGTACTTC. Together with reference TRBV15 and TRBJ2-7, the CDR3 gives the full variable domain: DAMVIQNPRYQVTQFGKPVTLSCSQTLNHNVMYWYQQKSSQAPKLLFHYYDKDFNNEADTPDNFQSRRPNTSFCFLDIRSPGLGDTAMYLCATSRDRAEQYFGPGTRLTVT.

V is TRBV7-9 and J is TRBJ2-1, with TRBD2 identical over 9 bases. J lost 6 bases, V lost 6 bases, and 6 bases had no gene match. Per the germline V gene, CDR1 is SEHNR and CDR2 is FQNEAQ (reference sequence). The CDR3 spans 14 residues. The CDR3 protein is CASSPGLASNEQFF. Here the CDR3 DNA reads TGTGCCAGCAGTCCCGGACTAGCGTCCAATGAGCAGTTCTTC.

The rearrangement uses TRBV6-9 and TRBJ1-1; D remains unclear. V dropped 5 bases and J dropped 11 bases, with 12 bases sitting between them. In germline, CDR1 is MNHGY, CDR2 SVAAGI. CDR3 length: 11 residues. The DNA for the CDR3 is TGTGCCAGCAGTCCGGATAGCGGGGCTTTCTTT. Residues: CASSPDSGAFF.

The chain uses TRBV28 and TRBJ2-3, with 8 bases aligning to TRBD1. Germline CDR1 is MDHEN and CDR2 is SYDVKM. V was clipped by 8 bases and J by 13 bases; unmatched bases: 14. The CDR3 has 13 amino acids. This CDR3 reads CASSRQGSRAEYF. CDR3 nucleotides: TGTGCCAGCTCTCGACAGGGGAGCAGGGCCGAGTATTTT.

CDR3 region: CASSQDQSGWNEQFF. The DNA of the CDR3 is TGTGCCAGCAGCCAAGATCAATCCGGTTGGAATGAGCAGTTCTTC. V gene TRBV4-2 combines with J gene TRBJ2-1; D remains unclear. Trimming pared 0 bases from V and 7 bases from J, leaving 13 bases between. Germline V gene data show CDR1 as LGHNA and CDR2 as YNFKEQ. This CDR3 spans 15 amino acids.

The CDR3 sequence is CASSLTQGRGYNEQFF. DNA for the CDR3: TGTGCCAGCAGCCTTACCCAGGGGAGGGGATACAATGAGCAGTTCTTC. The V and J genes are TRBV3-1 and TRBJ2-1, with TRBD2 as a possible D gene (7 bases). Germline V gene sequence: CDR1 LGHDT, CDR2 YNNKEL (reference sequence). CDR3 length: 16 amino acids. V was shortened by 4 bases and J by 4 bases, with 17 bases between the two germline ends.

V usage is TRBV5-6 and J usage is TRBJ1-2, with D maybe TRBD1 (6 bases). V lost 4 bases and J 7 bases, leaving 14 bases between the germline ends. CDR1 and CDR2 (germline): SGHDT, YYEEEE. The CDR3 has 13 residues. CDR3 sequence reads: CASSERTAGGYTF. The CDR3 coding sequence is TGTGCCAGCAGCGAGAGGACAGCTGGTGGCTACACCTTC.

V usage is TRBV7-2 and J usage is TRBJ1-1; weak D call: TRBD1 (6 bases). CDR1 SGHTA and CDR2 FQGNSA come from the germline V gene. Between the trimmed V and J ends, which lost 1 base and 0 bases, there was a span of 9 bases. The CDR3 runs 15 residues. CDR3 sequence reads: CASSLDRAVNTEAFF. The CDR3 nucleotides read TGTGCCAGCAGCTTAGACAGGGCGGTGAACACTGAAGCTTTCTTT.

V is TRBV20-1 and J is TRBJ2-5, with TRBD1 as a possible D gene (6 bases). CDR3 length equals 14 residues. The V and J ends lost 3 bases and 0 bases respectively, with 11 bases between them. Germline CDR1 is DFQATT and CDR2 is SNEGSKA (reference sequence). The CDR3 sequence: CSARTGQNQETQYF. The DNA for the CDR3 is TGCAGTGCTAGGACCGGACAGAACCAAGAGACCCAGTACTTC.

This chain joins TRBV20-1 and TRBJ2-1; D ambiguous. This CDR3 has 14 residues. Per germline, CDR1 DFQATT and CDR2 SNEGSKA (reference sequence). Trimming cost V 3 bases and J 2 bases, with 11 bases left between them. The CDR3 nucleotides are TGCAGTGCTAGGGCAGGCGGAACCTACAATGAGCAGTTCTTC. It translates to CSARAGGTYNEQFF.

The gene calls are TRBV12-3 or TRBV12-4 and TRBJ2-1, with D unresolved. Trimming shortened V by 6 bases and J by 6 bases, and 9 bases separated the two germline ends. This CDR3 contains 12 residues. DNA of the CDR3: TGTGCCAGCAGACTACTGGGCAATGAGCAGTTCTTC. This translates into CASRLLGNEQFF.

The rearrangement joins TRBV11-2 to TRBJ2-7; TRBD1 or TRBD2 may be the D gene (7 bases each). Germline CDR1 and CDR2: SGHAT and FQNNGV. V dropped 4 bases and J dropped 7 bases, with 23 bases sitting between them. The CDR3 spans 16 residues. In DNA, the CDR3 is TGTGCCAGCAGCTCCGGCCCGGGAGGTATGACAGGGGAGCAGTACTTC. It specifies CASSSGPGGMTGEQYF.

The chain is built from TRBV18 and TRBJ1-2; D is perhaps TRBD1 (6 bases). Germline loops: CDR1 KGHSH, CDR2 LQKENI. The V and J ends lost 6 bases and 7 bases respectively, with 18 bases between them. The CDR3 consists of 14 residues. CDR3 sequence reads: CASSPGQTLGGYTF. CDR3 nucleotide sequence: TGTGCCAGCTCCCCTGGACAGACTTTGGGTGGCTACACCTTC. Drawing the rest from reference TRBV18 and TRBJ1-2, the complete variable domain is NAGVMQNPRHLVRRRGQEARLRCSPMKGHSHVYWYRQLPEEGLKFMVYLQKENIIDESGMPKERFSAEFPKEGPSILRIQQVVRGDSAAYFCASSPGQTLGGYTFGSGTRLTVV.

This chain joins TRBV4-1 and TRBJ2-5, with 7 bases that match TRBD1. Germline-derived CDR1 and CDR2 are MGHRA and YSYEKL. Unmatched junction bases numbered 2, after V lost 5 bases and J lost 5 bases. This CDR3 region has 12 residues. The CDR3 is CASSEQGETQYF. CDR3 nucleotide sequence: TGCGCCAGCAGCGAACAGGGGGAGACCCAGTACTTC.

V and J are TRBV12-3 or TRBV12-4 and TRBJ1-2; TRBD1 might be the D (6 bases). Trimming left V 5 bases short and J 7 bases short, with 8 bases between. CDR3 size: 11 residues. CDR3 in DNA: TGTGCCAGCAGTACAGGGCTTGGCTACACCTTC. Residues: CASSTGLGYTF.

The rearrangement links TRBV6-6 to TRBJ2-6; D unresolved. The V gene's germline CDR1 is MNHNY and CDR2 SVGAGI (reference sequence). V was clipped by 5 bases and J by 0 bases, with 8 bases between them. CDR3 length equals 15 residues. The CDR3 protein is CASSQQISGANVLTF. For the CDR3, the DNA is TGTGCCAGCAGTCAACAAATCTCTGGGGCCAACGTCCTGACTTTC.

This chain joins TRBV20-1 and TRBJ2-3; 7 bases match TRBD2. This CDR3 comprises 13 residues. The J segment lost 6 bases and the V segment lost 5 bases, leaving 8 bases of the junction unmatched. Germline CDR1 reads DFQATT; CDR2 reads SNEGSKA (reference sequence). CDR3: CSAELSGGDTQYF. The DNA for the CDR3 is TGCAGTGCTGAGTTATCCGGGGGGGATACGCAGTATTTT.

CDR3 coding DNA: TGTGCCAGCAGCCCTACTAGGTTATACGGGGAGCTGTTTTTT. Translation gives CASSPTRLYGELFF. This chain joins TRBV3-1 and TRBJ2-2, with D maybe TRBD2 (5 bases). The CDR3 has 14 residues. V was pared by 4 bases and J by 7 bases, with 13 bases between. Germline CDR1 and CDR2: LGHDT and YNNKEL (reference sequence).